This T cell receptor beta chain was profiled in a study of blood T cell repertoires in COVID-19. Study as a whole: The samples span acute and convalescent COVID-19 from the United States, Italy and Spain. Sources were T cells, B-cell-depleted T cells, or PBMCs; the material itself was cDNA or gDNA.

In the study's own analysis: How many nucleated cells were present was estimated from reference gene primer amplification. Assay used: immunoSEQ multiplex PCR; TCRdb lists only in-frame clones, some missing. That table furnishes V, J and clone size, whereas the DNA furnished D and trimming. This table holds 150,000 to 200,000 clones, almost 80% found once. In this sample, this clone turned up a few times. V lost 7 bases to trimming and J lost 9 bases, with 21 bases between them. From germline, CDR1 is SGHVS and CDR2 FQNEAQ. The CDR3 spans 14 residues. Input material: peripheral blood. The clonotype originates from a woman between 65 and 79 years old with acute or convalescent COVID-19. The chain recombines TRBV7-8 with TRBJ1-1; tentatively, D is TRBD1 (5 bases). CDR3 DNA sequence: TGTGCCAGCAAAAGCTTAGTAGGGGATGGTAAAGCTTTCTTT. Translation: CASKSLVGDGKAFF.